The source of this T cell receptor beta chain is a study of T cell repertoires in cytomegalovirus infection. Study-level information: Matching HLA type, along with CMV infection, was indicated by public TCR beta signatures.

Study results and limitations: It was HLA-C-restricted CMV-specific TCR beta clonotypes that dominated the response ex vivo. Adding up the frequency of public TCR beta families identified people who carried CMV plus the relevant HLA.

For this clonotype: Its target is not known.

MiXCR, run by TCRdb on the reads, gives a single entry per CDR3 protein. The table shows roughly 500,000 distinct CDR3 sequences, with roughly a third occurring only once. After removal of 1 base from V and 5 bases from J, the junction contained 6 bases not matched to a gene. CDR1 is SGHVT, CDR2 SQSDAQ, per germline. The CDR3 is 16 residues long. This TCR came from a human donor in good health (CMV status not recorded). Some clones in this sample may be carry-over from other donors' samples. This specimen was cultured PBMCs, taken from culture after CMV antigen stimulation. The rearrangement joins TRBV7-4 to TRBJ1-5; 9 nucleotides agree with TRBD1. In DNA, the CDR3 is TGTGCCAGCAGCTTAGGAACAGGGGGCGCGGATCAGCCCCAGCATTTT. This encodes CASSLGTGGADQPQHF. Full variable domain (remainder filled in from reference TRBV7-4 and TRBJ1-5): GAGVSQSPRYKVAKRGRDVALRCDSISGHVTLYWYRQTLGQGSEVLTYSQSDAQRDKSGRPSGRFSAERPERSVSTLKIQRTEQGDSAVYLCASSLGTGGADQPQHFGDGTRLSIL.